This TCR beta chain appears in the sequencing data of a study of OX40 agonist ivuxolimab in advanced cancers. Background on the study: Of mixed ages from about 23 to 85 and averaging around 60 years, the group was more than 65% male.

Patients with autoimmune history or systemic immunosuppression were excluded. Libraries were prepared by immunoSEQ multiplex PCR; TCRdb keeps only in-frame clonotypes and omits some of them. The sample shows approximately 90,000 clones, around 90% of them seen only once. With 4 bases removed from V and 8 bases from J, the gap between germline ends came to 23 bases. CDR1 SNHLY and CDR2 FYNNEI come from the germline V gene. This CDR3 region has 16 residues. This chain uses TRBV2 with TRBJ1-2, with no clear D. The sequence was obtained from an adult with an advanced solid tumor such as melanoma, head and neck, liver or kidney cancer. This material consisted of CD4+ or CD8+ T cells sorted from blood, taken in a trial of the OX40 agonist ivuxolimab. This CDR3 is CASSVARLAANQGYTF. The CDR3, as DNA: TGTGCCAGCAGTGTAGCTCGGCTGGCGGCCAATCAGGGCTACACCTTC. Looking up the rest from reference TRBV2 and TRBJ1-2 gives the full variable domain: EPEVTQTPSHQVTQMGQEVILRCVPISNHLYFYWYRQILGQKVEFLVSFYNNEISEKSEIFDDQFSVERPDGSNFTLKIRSTKLEDSAMYFCASSVARLAANQGYTFGSGTRLTVV.